The present entry profiles one T cell receptor beta chain with its context. Some clones are missing from TCRdb's copy, which holds only in-frame ones; the method was immunoSEQ multiplex PCR. The table shows about 41,000 clones, with roughly 85% occurring only once. Germline CDR1 and CDR2: SGHAT and FQNNGV. This CDR3 has 16 amino acids. The V and J ends lost 5 bases and 5 bases, in that order; junction bases with no gene match: 10. The sample originates from a study of T cell clonotyping in hematopoietic cell transplantation. The time point here: recipient sample about 28 days before transplant, after cytoreduction.

The clonotype was recovered from a man aged 55 to 69 with acute myeloid leukemia. Some clones in this sample may be carry-over from other donors' samples. Specimen: peripheral blood mononuclear cells, collected before stem cell transplant. V gene TRBV11-2 combines with J gene TRBJ1-4; 8 bases are a match to TRBD1. The CDR3: CASSAGTGGWNEKLFF. The CDR3 nucleotides are TGTGCCAGCAGCGCAGGGACAGGTGGTTGGAATGAAAAACTGTTTTTT. Based on the CDR3 plus reference TRBV11-2 and TRBJ1-4, the full variable domain is EAGVAQSPRYKIIEKRQSVAFWCNPISGHATLYWYQQILGQGPKLLIQFQNNGVVDDSQLPKDRFSAERLKGVDSTLKIQPAKLEDSAVYLCASSAGTGGWNEKLFFGSGTQLSVL.